This TCR beta chain is drawn from a study of persistence of HIV-infected CD4 T cells. The immunoSEQ assay was version 4, run in survey mode. Measured with immunoSEQ multiplex PCR; TCRdb has only the in-frame clones, and not every one. Found here are about 40,000 clones, approximately 80% of them singletons; the top ten hold 13% to 15%. The germline V and J ends were trimmed by 1 base and 1 base, with 14 bases remaining between them. This CDR3 comprises 16 residues. Per the germline V gene, CDR1 is KGHSH and CDR2 is LQKENI. Overlapping HIV-1 Gag 15-mer peptides at about 1 ug per peptide per mL were used. Sorted nonresponding memory CD4+ T cells were CD40L-negative, CD69-negative, CD45RO-high. This clone was picked up a small number of times. Its antigen remains unknown.

The TCR sequence derives from an adult man with HIV who was CMV-seropositive. The V and J genes are TRBV18 and TRBJ2-7, with TRBD2 as a possible D gene (6 bases). The input for sequencing was CD4+ T cells sorted from PBMCs after 18-hour stimulation, taken from a patient who received antiretroviral therapy. CDR3 in amino acids: CASSPRGGETSYEQYF. Here the CDR3 DNA reads TGTGCCAGCTCACCACGGGGCGGGGAAACATCCTACGAGCAGTACTTC.